Listed here are 8 T cell receptor beta chains from one sample, sequenced in a study of blood T cell repertoires in COVID-19. The data were produced by immunoSEQ multiplex PCR, yet TCRdb's version contains in-frame clones alone and is incomplete. The data show approximately 200,000 clones, with roughly 83% seen just once and 8% to 10% held by the top ten. Sequencing was done on a sample of PBMCs or T cells enriched from blood (not recorded which). These receptors all come from a woman under 40 who had recovered from COVID-19.

In nucleotides, the CDR3 is TGTGCCAGCAGGGGGGCTAGCGGGGCACAAGAGACCCAGTACTTC. Residues: CASRGASGAQETQYF. This sequence joins TRBV28 and TRBJ2-5; 9 nucleotides agree with TRBD2. Germline CDR1 and CDR2: MDHEN and SYDVKM. J was trimmed by 2 bases and V by 6 bases; bases with no gene match: 7. The CDR3 spans 15 residues. Full variable domain (outside the CDR3, taken from reference TRBV28 and TRBJ2-5): DVKVTQSSRYLVKRTGEKVFLECVQDMDHENMFWYRQDPGLGLRLIYFSYDVKMKEKGDIPEGYSVSREKKERFSLILESASTNQTSMYLCASRGASGAQETQYFGPGTRLLVL.

The CDR3 sequence is CASRDRGLGKLFF. The CDR3 DNA follows: TGTGCCAGCCGGGACAGGGGGCTTGGAAAACTGTTTTTT. The chain couples TRBV7-8 to TRBJ1-4, with 12 bases lining up with TRBD1. The CDR3 length is 13 residues. V lost 8 bases, J lost 10 bases, and 5 bases stayed unmatched. Germline CDR1 SGHVS, CDR2 FQNEAQ.

The chain employs TRBV19 and TRBJ1-5; D possibly corresponds to TRBD1 (6 bases). Germline V gene lookup returns CDR1 LNHDA and CDR2 SQIVND (reference sequence). V was cut by 4 bases and J by 1 base, with 14 bases left in between. The CDR3 extends over 16 amino acids. In DNA, the CDR3 is TGTGCCAGTAGTACCCACCGAGGACAGAGCAATCAGCCCCAGCATTTT. Its translation: CASSTHRGQSNQPQHF.

The J gene is TRBJ2-7, the V gene TRBV6-1, with 7 bases matching TRBD2. The CDR3 loop spans 14 amino acids. J was trimmed by 6 bases and V by 2 bases; bases with no gene match: 7. The germline V gene has CDR1 MNHNS and CDR2 SASEGT. The chain's CDR3 is CASSEIGGSLEQYF. The CDR3 DNA reads as TGTGCCAGCAGTGAAATAGGCGGGAGTCTCGAGCAGTACTTC.

The rearrangement joins TRBV4-2 to TRBJ1-4; D is uncertain. The germline V gene has CDR1 LGHNA and CDR2 YNFKEQ. Trimming removed 0 bases at V and 0 bases at J, with 17 bases between. This CDR3 is built from 19 residues. CDR3 nucleotide sequence: TGTGCCAGCAGCCAAGATTGGGCAGCAACTTTCTCAACTAATGAAAAACTGTTTTTT. It specifies CASSQDWAATFSTNEKLFF.

J is TRBJ1-6 and V is TRBV2; possible D gene TRBD1, 6 bases. The V gene lost 6 bases and the J gene lost 5 bases, with 11 bases spanning the gap. CDR1 and CDR2 from the germline V gene are SNHLY and FYNNEI. This CDR3 comprises 14 residues. The CDR3: CASSGTLNNSPLHF. CDR3 bases: TGTGCCAGCAGCGGGACACTTAATAATTCACCCCTCCACTTT. Looking up the rest from reference TRBV2 and TRBJ1-6 gives the full variable domain: EPEVTQTPSHQVTQMGQEVILRCVPISNHLYFYWYRQILGQKVEFLVSFYNNEISEKSEIFDDQFSVERPDGSNFTLKIRSTKLEDSAMYFCASSGTLNNSPLHFGNGTRLTVT.

This clone was observed a handful of times. The chain joins TRBV2 to TRBJ1-5; no firm D call. The CDR3 extends over 15 amino acids. With 11 bases removed from V and 4 bases from J, the gap between germline ends came to 21 bases. The germline gives CDR1 SNHLY, CDR2 FYNNEI. The CDR3 nucleotides are TGTGCCTCGAGCGGGGAAAGTCGTAAAAATCAGCCCCAGCATTTT. This gives the protein CASSGESRKNQPQHF.

V gene TRBV4-2 combines with J gene TRBJ1-2, with no clear D. V was pared by 0 bases and J by 2 bases, with 13 bases between. Germline CDR1 is LGHNA and CDR2 is YNFKEQ. This CDR3 has 16 residues. The CDR3 protein is CASSQDKDLRNYGYTF. Written as DNA, the CDR3 is TGTGCCAGCAGCCAAGACAAGGACTTGAGAAACTATGGCTACACCTTC.